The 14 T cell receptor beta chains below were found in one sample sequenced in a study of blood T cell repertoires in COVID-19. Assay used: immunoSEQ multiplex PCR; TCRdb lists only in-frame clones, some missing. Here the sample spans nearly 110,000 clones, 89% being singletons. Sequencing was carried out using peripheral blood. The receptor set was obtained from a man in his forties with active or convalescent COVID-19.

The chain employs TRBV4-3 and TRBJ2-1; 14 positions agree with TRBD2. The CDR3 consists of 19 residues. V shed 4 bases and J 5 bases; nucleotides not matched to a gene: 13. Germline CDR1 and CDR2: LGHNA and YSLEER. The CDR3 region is CASSRHRLAGGQADNEQFF. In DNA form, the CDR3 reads TGCGCCAGCAGCCGACACAGACTAGCGGGAGGGCAAGCGGACAATGAGCAGTTCTTC.

Here the CDR3 DNA reads TGTGCCAGCAGCTTTACGCGGAACACTGAAGCTTTCTTT. Translated: CASSFTRNTEAFF. This chain uses TRBV11-3 with TRBJ1-1; D unclear. V dropped 3 bases and J dropped 1 base, with 6 bases sitting between them. Germline V lookup: CDR1 SGHNT, CDR2 YENEEA. This CDR3 has 13 amino acids.

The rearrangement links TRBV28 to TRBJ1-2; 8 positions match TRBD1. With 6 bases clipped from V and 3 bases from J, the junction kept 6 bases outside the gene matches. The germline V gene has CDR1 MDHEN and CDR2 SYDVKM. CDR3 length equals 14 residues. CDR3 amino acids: CASSISQGDYGYTF. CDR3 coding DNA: TGTGCCAGCAGCATTTCACAGGGGGACTATGGCTACACCTTC.

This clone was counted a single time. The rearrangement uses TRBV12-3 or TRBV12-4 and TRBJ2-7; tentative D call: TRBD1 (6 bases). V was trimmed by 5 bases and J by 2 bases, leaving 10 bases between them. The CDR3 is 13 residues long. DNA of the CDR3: TGTGCCAGCAGTCCAGGGACAACCTACGAGCAGTACTTC. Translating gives CASSPGTTYEQYF.

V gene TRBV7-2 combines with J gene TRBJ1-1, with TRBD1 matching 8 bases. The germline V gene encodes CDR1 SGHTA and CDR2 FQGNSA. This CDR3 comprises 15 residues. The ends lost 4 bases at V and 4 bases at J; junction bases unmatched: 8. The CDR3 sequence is CASSSGQGGFTEAFF. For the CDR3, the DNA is TGTGCCAGCAGCTCCGGACAGGGCGGATTCACTGAAGCTTTCTTT.

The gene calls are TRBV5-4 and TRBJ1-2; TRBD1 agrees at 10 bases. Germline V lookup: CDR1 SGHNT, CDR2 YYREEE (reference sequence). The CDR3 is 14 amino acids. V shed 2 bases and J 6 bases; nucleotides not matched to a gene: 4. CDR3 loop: CASSLDRGQNGYTF. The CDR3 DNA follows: TGTGCCAGCAGCTTAGACAGGGGGCAGAATGGCTACACCTTC. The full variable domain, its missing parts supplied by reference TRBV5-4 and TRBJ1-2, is ETGVTQSPTHLIKTRGQQVTLRCSSQSGHNTVSWYQQALGQGPQFIFQYYREEENGRGNFPPRFSGLQFPNYSSELNVNALELDDSALYLCASSLDRGQNGYTFGSGTRLTVV.

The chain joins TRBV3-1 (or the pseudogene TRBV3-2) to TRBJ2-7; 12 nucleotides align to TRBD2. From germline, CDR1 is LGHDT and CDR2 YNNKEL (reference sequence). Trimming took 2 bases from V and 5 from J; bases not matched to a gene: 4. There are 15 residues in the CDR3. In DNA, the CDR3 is TGTGCCAGCAGCCAACGACTAGCGGGAGTCAACGAGCAGTACTTC. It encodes CASSQRLAGVNEQYF.

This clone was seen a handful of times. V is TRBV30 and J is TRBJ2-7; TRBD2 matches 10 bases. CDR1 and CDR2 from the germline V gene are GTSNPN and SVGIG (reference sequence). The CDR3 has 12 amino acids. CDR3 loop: CAAGGTNYEQYF. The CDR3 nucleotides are TGTGCAGCGGGGGGGACCAACTACGAGCAGTACTTC.

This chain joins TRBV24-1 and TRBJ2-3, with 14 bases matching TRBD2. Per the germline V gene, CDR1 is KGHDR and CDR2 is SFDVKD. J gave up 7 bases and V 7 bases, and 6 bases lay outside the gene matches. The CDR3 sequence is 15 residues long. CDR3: CATRGTSGSSYTQYF. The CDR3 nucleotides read TGTGCCACCAGAGGGACTAGCGGGAGTTCGTATACGCAGTATTTT.

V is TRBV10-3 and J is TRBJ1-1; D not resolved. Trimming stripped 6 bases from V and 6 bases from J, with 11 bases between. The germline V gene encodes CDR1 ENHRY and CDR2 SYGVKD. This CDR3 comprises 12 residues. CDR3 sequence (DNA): TGTGCCATCAGCCTCCGCGGGTCTGAAGCTTTCTTT. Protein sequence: CAISLRGSEAFF.

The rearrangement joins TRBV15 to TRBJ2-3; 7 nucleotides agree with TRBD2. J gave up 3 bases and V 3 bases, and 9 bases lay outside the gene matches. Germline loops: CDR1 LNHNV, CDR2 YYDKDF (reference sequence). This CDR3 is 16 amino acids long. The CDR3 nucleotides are TGTGCCACCAGCAGCGGGGGGTCATGGGGGACAGATACGCAGTATTTT. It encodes CATSSGGSWGTDTQYF.

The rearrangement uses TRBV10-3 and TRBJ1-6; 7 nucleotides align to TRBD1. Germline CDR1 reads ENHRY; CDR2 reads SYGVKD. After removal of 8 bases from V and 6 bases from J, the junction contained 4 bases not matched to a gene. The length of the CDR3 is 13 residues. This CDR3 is CAIARDSNSPLHF. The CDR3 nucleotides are TGTGCCATCGCGCGGGACAGTAATTCACCCCTCCACTTT.

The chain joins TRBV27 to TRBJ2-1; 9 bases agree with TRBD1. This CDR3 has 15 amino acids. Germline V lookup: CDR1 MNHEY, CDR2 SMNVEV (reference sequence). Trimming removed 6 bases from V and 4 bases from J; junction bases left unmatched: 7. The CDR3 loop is CASRWGQGGYNEQFF. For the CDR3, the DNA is TGTGCCAGCAGATGGGGACAGGGAGGTTACAATGAGCAGTTCTTC.

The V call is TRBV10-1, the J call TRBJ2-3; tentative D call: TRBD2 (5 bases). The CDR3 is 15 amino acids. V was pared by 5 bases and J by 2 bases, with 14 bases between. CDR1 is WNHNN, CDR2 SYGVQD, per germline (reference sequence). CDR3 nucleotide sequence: TGCGCCAGCAGTCCAGGACTTCAGCCCACAGATACGCAGTATTTT. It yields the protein CASSPGLQPTDTQYF.